This section outlines one TCR beta chain sequence together with its context. The sample is drawn from a study of blood T cell repertoires in COVID-19. On the study more broadly: PBMCs, B-cell-depleted T cells, or T cells were the source of the cDNA or gDNA that made up the material.

The data were produced by immunoSEQ multiplex PCR, yet TCRdb's version contains in-frame clones alone and is incomplete. The data contain 120,000 or so clones, about 86% of them singletons. The TCR originated in an elderly man with active or convalescent COVID-19. The sample was peripheral blood.

The CDR3 coding sequence is TGTGCCAGCAGCTTGGAATGGGGGGGTAGCTATGGCTACACCTTC. Amino acid sequence: CASSLEWGGSYGYTF. V is TRBV5-4 and J is TRBJ1-2; perhaps TRBD1 as D (5 bases). The V gene lost 0 bases and the J gene lost 4 bases, with 13 bases spanning the gap. The CDR3 length is 15 residues. Per the germline V gene, CDR1 is SGHNT and CDR2 is YYREEE (reference sequence).